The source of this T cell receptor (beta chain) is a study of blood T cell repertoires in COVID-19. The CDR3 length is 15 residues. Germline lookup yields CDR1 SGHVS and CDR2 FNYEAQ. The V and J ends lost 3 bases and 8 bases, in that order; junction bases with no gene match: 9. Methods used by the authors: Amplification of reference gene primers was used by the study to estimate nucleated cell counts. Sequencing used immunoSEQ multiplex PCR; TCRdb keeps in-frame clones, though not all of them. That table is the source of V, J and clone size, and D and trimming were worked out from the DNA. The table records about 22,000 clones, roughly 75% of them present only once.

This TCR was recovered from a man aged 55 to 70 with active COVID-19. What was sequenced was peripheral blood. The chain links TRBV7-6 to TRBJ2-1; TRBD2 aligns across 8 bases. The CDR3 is CASSLGGRLIHEQFF. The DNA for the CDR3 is TGTGCCAGCAGCTTGGGCGGGAGGCTGATCCATGAGCAGTTCTTC.